This is a list of T cell receptor beta chains from one sample in a study of OX40 agonist ivuxolimab in advanced cancers. Here immunoSEQ multiplex PCR was the method, and the copy in TCRdb shows in-frame clones only, minus some. The data show roughly 76,000 clones, about 85% seen once. The sample was CD4+ or CD8+ T cells sorted from blood, taken in a trial of the OX40 agonist ivuxolimab. All receptors come from an adult with an advanced solid tumor such as melanoma, head and neck, liver or kidney cancer. Both conserved end residues are part of each CDR3. The D gene is left open where the match is weak. Size is omitted from some rows. Given values are once, few, many or a class for expanded clones.

clone_size: few; v_call: TRBV7-2; d_call: .; j_call: TRBJ2-1; cdr3_nt: TGTGCCAGCAGCTTGGCCACTCCGCCTCATGAGCAGTTCTTC; cdr3_aa: CASSLATPPHEQFF
clone_size: .; v_call: TRBV7-2; d_call: TRBD2; j_call: TRBJ2-7; cdr3_nt: TGTGCCAGCAGCGCGAGGGGACTAGCGGGCACCTACGAGCAGTACTTC; cdr3_aa: CASSARGLAGTYEQYF
clone_size: .; v_call: TRBV6-1; d_call: .; j_call: TRBJ1-5; cdr3_nt: TGTGCCAGTCGGCAGGTCAACAATCAGCCCCAGCATTTT; cdr3_aa: CASRQVNNQPQHF
clone_size: .; v_call: TRBV9; d_call: .; j_call: TRBJ1-1; cdr3_nt: TGTGCCAGCAGCGTAGAACCGACAGAGAACACTGAAGCTTTCTTT; cdr3_aa: CASSVEPTENTEAFF
clone_size: once; v_call: TRBV7-2; d_call: .; j_call: TRBJ1-3; cdr3_nt: TGTGCCAGCAGCTTCCCTGGAAACACCATATATTTT; cdr3_aa: CASSFPGNTIYF
clone_size: .; v_call: TRBV6-1; d_call: TRBD1; j_call: TRBJ1-5; cdr3_nt: TGTGCCAGCACCCCGGGACAGGGTAGGAATCAGCCCCAGCATTTT; cdr3_aa: CASTPGQGRNQPQHF
clone_size: .; v_call: TRBV19; d_call: .; j_call: TRBJ1-6; cdr3_nt: TGTGCCAGTACCCATGACAGGAATAATTATAATTCACCCCTCCACTTT; cdr3_aa: CASTHDRNNYNSPLHF
clone_size: .; v_call: TRBV9; d_call: .; j_call: TRBJ1-6; cdr3_nt: TGTGCCAGCAGCGTAGCAGTCGGGGGCTATAATTCACCCCTCCACTTT; cdr3_aa: CASSVAVGGYNSPLHF
clone_size: .; v_call: TRBV7-9; d_call: .; j_call: TRBJ1-1; cdr3_nt: TGTGCCAGCAGCTTATCCGACTCCCGCTGGTATATGAACACTGAAGCTTTCTTT; cdr3_aa: CASSLSDSRWYMNTEAFF
clone_size: .; v_call: TRBV11-2; d_call: .; j_call: TRBJ2-1; cdr3_nt: TGTGCCAGCAGCTTAGAACCGGGGGCAGAGCAGTTCTTC; cdr3_aa: CASSLEPGAEQFF
clone_size: .; v_call: TRBV4-1; d_call: .; j_call: TRBJ2-7; cdr3_nt: TGCGCCAGCAGCCAAGATCGGGCACGAGGCGAGCAGTACTTC; cdr3_aa: CASSQDRARGEQYF
clone_size: .; v_call: TRBV4-3; d_call: TRBD1; j_call: TRBJ1-1; cdr3_nt: TGCGCCAGCAGCCCAGGGGACAGGGGGCTTATCACTGAAGCTTTCTTT; cdr3_aa: CASSPGDRGLITEAFF
clone_size: .; v_call: TRBV4-3; d_call: .; j_call: TRBJ2-7; cdr3_nt: TGCGCCAGCAGCCAAGGCCCAGACTCACTCTACGAGCAGTACTTC; cdr3_aa: CASSQGPDSLYEQYF
clone_size: .; v_call: TRBV27; d_call: .; j_call: TRBJ1-5; cdr3_nt: TGTGCCAGCAGTAGGGGCTCCGGAGAAGCGAGCAATCAGCCCCAGCATTTT; cdr3_aa: CASSRGSGEASNQPQHF
clone_size: .; v_call: TRBV5-8; d_call: .; j_call: TRBJ2-1; cdr3_nt: TGTGCCAGCAGCCGGGACCGGTTCTACAATGAGCAGTTCTTC; cdr3_aa: CASSRDRFYNEQFF
clone_size: .; v_call: TRBV7-9; d_call: .; j_call: TRBJ1-6; cdr3_nt: TGTGCCAGCAGCTTAGAGGACAGCTTCGGTTCACCCCTCCACTTT; cdr3_aa: CASSLEDSFGSPLHF
clone_size: once; v_call: TRBV7-7; d_call: .; j_call: TRBJ2-7; cdr3_nt: TGTGCTAGCAGCTTGACAGAGTCCTACGAGCAGTACTTC; cdr3_aa: CASSLTESYEQYF
clone_size: .; v_call: TRBV15; d_call: .; j_call: TRBJ1-6; cdr3_nt: TGTGCCACCACGGGGCGACGGACAGCAACCTATAATTCACCCCTCCACTTT; cdr3_aa: CATTGRRTATYNSPLHF
clone_size: .; v_call: TRBV14; d_call: .; j_call: TRBJ2-4; cdr3_nt: TGTGCCAGCAGCCCCTTGGGACCCCTGAACATTCAGTACTTC; cdr3_aa: CASSPLGPLNIQYF
clone_size: .; v_call: TRBV7-9; d_call: .; j_call: TRBJ2-2; cdr3_nt: TGTGCCAGCAGTTCACGCGGGACAGATATAACCGGGGAGCTGTTTTTT; cdr3_aa: CASSSRGTDITGELFF
clone_size: .; v_call: TRBV7-6; d_call: .; j_call: TRBJ1-1; cdr3_nt: TGTGCCAGCAGCTTAGCCGCGAAGGGCAGGATGAACACTGAAGCTTTCTTT; cdr3_aa: CASSLAAKGRMNTEAFF
clone_size: .; v_call: TRBV9; d_call: TRBD2; j_call: TRBJ2-4; cdr3_nt: TGTGCCAGCAGCGAAACTAGCGGGAGCTATCTAGCCAAAAACATTCAGTACTTC; cdr3_aa: CASSETSGSYLAKNIQYF
clone_size: .; v_call: TRBV5-6; d_call: .; j_call: TRBJ1-6; cdr3_nt: TGTGCCAGCAGCTCGAACAGGGTGGGGAATTCACCCCTCCACTTT; cdr3_aa: CASSSNRVGNSPLHF
clone_size: .; v_call: TRBV6-1; d_call: .; j_call: TRBJ2-1; cdr3_nt: TGTGCCAGCTCCCCCGCCAGCAATGAGCAGTTCTTC; cdr3_aa: CASSPASNEQFF
clone_size: .; v_call: TRBV5-8; d_call: TRBD1; j_call: TRBJ1-4; cdr3_nt: TGTGCCAGCAGCCGGACAGGGAGTCTCTCTGGACTGTTTTTT; cdr3_aa: CASSRTGSLSGLFF
clone_size: .; v_call: TRBV5-1; d_call: .; j_call: TRBJ2-2; cdr3_nt: TGCGCCAGCAGCTTGGGTTCAGGGAAGCTTCCCGGGGAGCTGTTTTTT; cdr3_aa: CASSLGSGKLPGELFF
clone_size: .; v_call: TRBV27; d_call: .; j_call: TRBJ1-6; cdr3_nt: TGTGCCAGCACCCAGGGAGGGTATTCACCCCTCCACTTT; cdr3_aa: CASTQGGYSPLHF
clone_size: .; v_call: TRBV19; d_call: .; j_call: TRBJ1-1; cdr3_nt: TGTGCCAGTAGTAATGAGAACACTGAAGCTTTCTTT; cdr3_aa: CASSNENTEAFF
clone_size: .; v_call: TRBV5-6; d_call: .; j_call: TRBJ1-2; cdr3_nt: TGTGCCAGCAGCGAATACAGGCCCGCGGATGGCTACACCTTC; cdr3_aa: CASSEYRPADGYTF
clone_size: .; v_call: TRBV7-2; d_call: .; j_call: TRBJ2-1; cdr3_nt: TGTGCCAGCAGCTTCATACCTGCCTACAATGAGCAGTTCTTC; cdr3_aa: CASSFIPAYNEQFF
clone_size: .; v_call: TRBV9; d_call: .; j_call: TRBJ1-1; cdr3_nt: TGTGCCAGCAGCGTTGCCCCCGCAGAAATGAACACTGAAGCTTTCTTT; cdr3_aa: CASSVAPAEMNTEAFF
clone_size: .; v_call: TRBV2; d_call: .; j_call: TRBJ2-7; cdr3_nt: TGTGCCAGCAGTGGGTTTGCTAGAGTTCTAACCTACGAGCAGTACTTC; cdr3_aa: CASSGFARVLTYEQYF
clone_size: .; v_call: TRBV7-2; d_call: TRBD1; j_call: TRBJ1-5; cdr3_nt: TGTGCCAGCAGCTTAATTTTTCCGTGGTCAGGGACAGGGGATCAGCCCCAGCATTTT; cdr3_aa: CASSLIFPWSGTGDQPQHF
clone_size: .; v_call: TRBV23-1; d_call: .; j_call: TRBJ1-1; cdr3_nt: TGCGCCAGCCGAACTACAGGGAGGTGGCCGGAGGGTCTGAACACTGAAGCTTTCTTT; cdr3_aa: CASRTTGRWPEGLNTEAFF
clone_size: .; v_call: TRBV6-6; d_call: .; j_call: TRBJ1-4; cdr3_nt: TGTGCCAGCAGACAGACGGAAGAAAAACTGTTTTTT; cdr3_aa: CASRQTEEKLFF
clone_size: .; v_call: TRBV7-2; d_call: .; j_call: TRBJ2-7; cdr3_nt: TGTGCCAGCAGCTTGCGGTACAGCTACGAGCAGTACTTC; cdr3_aa: CASSLRYSYEQYF
clone_size: .; v_call: TRBV5-4; d_call: .; j_call: TRBJ2-7; cdr3_nt: TGTGCCAGCAGCTTGAACTATCCTCCCTACGAGCAGTACTTC; cdr3_aa: CASSLNYPPYEQYF
clone_size: .; v_call: TRBV11-2; d_call: .; j_call: TRBJ1-1; cdr3_nt: TGTGCCAGCAGCTTAGAGTTTGGGGGAGGGACTGAAGCTTTCTTT; cdr3_aa: CASSLEFGGGTEAFF
clone_size: .; v_call: TRBV6-1; d_call: .; j_call: TRBJ1-5; cdr3_nt: TGTGCCAGCATCCCTGGTAGCAATCAGCCCCAGCATTTT; cdr3_aa: CASIPGSNQPQHF
clone_size: few; v_call: TRBV11-2; d_call: .; j_call: TRBJ1-6; cdr3_nt: TGTGCCAGCAGCTTAGGGGTTGGGAGCGCACCCCTCCACTTT; cdr3_aa: CASSLGVGSAPLHF
clone_size: .; v_call: TRBV5-4; d_call: .; j_call: TRBJ2-1; cdr3_nt: TGTGCCAGCAGCGCGCAAAGTGTGTGGCGGTCGGCTTGGGATGAGCAGTTCTTC; cdr3_aa: CASSAQSVWRSAWDEQFF
clone_size: .; v_call: TRBV19; d_call: TRBD2; j_call: TRBJ2-1; cdr3_nt: TGTGCCACCCGGACTAGCGGGAGCGTTTACAATGAGCAGTTCTTC; cdr3_aa: CATRTSGSVYNEQFF
clone_size: .; v_call: TRBV7-2; d_call: TRBD2; j_call: TRBJ2-5; cdr3_nt: TGTGCCAGCAGCCAAAGACTAGCGGGGCTGCTGAGGGAGACCCAGTACTTC; cdr3_aa: CASSQRLAGLLRETQYF
clone_size: .; v_call: TRBV27; d_call: TRBD1; j_call: TRBJ1-2; cdr3_nt: TGTGCCAGTGGACCGGGACAGGGGGCCCCTCGAATTAAGGACGACTATGGCTACACCTTC; cdr3_aa: CASGPGQGAPRIKDDYGYTF
clone_size: .; v_call: TRBV7-3; d_call: TRBD2; j_call: TRBJ2-7; cdr3_nt: TGTGCCAGCAGTCATACCAGGACTAGCGGGATCCACGAGCAGTACTTC; cdr3_aa: CASSHTRTSGIHEQYF
clone_size: .; v_call: TRBV11-3; d_call: TRBD2; j_call: TRBJ2-1; cdr3_nt: TGTGCCAGCAGCACTCTAGCGGGAGGAGTCCACAATGAGCAGTTCTTC; cdr3_aa: CASSTLAGGVHNEQFF
clone_size: .; v_call: TRBV4-3; d_call: .; j_call: TRBJ1-2; cdr3_nt: TGCGCCAGCAGCCAAGAAGGGATCAGCTATGGCTACACCTTC; cdr3_aa: CASSQEGISYGYTF
clone_size: .; v_call: TRBV28; d_call: .; j_call: TRBJ1-4; cdr3_nt: TGTGCCAGCAGGACAGAGGGGAAACTGTTTTTT; cdr3_aa: CASRTEGKLFF
clone_size: .; v_call: TRBV7-2; d_call: .; j_call: TRBJ1-1; cdr3_nt: TGTGCCAGCAGCTTACATCCGGCCACTGAAGCTTTCTTT; cdr3_aa: CASSLHPATEAFF
clone_size: .; v_call: TRBV2; d_call: .; j_call: TRBJ1-6; cdr3_nt: TGTGCCAGCAGTGGTCAGTTGGGGAGGGTGAATAATTCACCCCTCCACTTT; cdr3_aa: CASSGQLGRVNNSPLHF
clone_size: once; v_call: TRBV13; d_call: .; j_call: TRBJ1-1; cdr3_nt: TGTGCCAGCAGCCGACAGGTGAGGGAAGCTTTCTTT; cdr3_aa: CASSRQVREAFF